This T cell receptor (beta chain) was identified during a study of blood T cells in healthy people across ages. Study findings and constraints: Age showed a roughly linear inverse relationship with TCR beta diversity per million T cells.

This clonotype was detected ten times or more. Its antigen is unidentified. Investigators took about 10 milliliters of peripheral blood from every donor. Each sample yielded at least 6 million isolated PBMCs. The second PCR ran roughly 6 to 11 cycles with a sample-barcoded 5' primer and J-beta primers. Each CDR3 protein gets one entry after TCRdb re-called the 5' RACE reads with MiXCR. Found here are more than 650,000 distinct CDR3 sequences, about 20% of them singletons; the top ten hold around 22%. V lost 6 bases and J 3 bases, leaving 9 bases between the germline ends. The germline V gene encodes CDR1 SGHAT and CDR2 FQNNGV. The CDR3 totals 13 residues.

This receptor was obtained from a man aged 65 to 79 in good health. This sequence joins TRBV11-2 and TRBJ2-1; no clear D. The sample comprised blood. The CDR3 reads CASSPNNYNEQFF. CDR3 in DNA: TGTGCCAGCAGTCCGAACAACTACAATGAGCAGTTCTTC.